The 27 T cell receptor beta chains listed next were all sequenced from one sample in a study of cytomegalovirus exposure and HLA in healthy donors. In the PCR, 60 Vbeta and 13 Jbeta primers were used. Sequencing used immunoSEQ multiplex PCR; TCRdb keeps in-frame clones, though not all of them. The sample contains approximately 220,000 clones, roughly 83% of which appear only once. The specimen sequenced was PBMCs. The receptors were sampled from a boy aged 2 to 10 in good health and CMV-seronegative.

V gene TRBV5-1 combines with J gene TRBJ2-5; 7 bases are shared with TRBD2. The V segment lost 0 bases and the J segment 5 bases; nucleotides outside the gene matches: 4. This CDR3 has 14 amino acids. Germline CDR1 reads SGHRS; CDR2 reads YFSETQ. The CDR3 region is CASSLGGGQETQYF. CDR3 sequence (DNA): TGCGCCAGCAGCTTGGGCGGGGGTCAGGAGACCCAGTACTTC.

This chain connects TRBV10-3 to TRBJ2-7, with 7 positions matching TRBD2. Unmatched junction bases numbered 1, after V lost 6 bases and J lost 5 bases. The CDR3 is made up of 11 amino acids. Germline V gene lookup returns CDR1 ENHRY and CDR2 SYGVKD. The CDR3 nucleotides read TGTGCCATCAGGGCGGGGGACGAGCAGTACTTC. Its translation: CAIRAGDEQYF.

The chain uses TRBV28 and TRBJ2-3, with D maybe TRBD2 (6 bases). The CDR3 sequence is 14 residues long. Germline CDR1 reads MDHEN; CDR2 reads SYDVKM. V was cut by 6 bases and J by 1 base, with 11 bases left in between. The CDR3 coding sequence is TGTGCCAGCAGCTCCTCGGGGGGCACAGATACGCAGTATTTT. Encoded protein: CASSSSGGTDTQYF.

This chain uses TRBV27 with TRBJ2-3; possible D gene TRBD1, 6 bases. The germline gives CDR1 MNHEY, CDR2 SMNVEV (reference sequence). The CDR3 is made up of 11 amino acids. The germline V and J ends were trimmed by 3 bases and 14 bases, with 12 bases remaining between them. As DNA, the CDR3 is TGTGCCAGCAGTTTTGGGGGCAGGGGGTATTTT. Protein sequence: CASSFGGRGYF.

The rearrangement links TRBV5-1 to TRBJ2-5; TRBD2 is a possible D gene (5 bases). The CDR3 sequence is 14 residues long. V was trimmed by 0 bases and J by 4 bases, leaving 10 bases between them. Germline CDR1 reads SGHRS; CDR2 reads YFSETQ. The CDR3 nucleotides read TGCGCCAGCAGCTTGGCCGGGGAAAGAGAGACCCAGTACTTC. Residues: CASSLAGERETQYF.

This chain uses TRBV6-6 with TRBJ2-2; 9 positions agree with TRBD2. Germline V gives CDR1 MNHNY, CDR2 SVGAGI (reference sequence). The CDR3 length is 16 residues. V shed 7 bases and J 7 bases; nucleotides not matched to a gene: 13. The CDR3 bases are TGTGCCAGCAATAAAAGGAGTAGCGGGAGTGGCGGGGAGCTGTTTTTT. Residues: CASNKRSSGSGGELFF.

The CDR3 protein is CATSSSTGARETQYF. The DNA of the CDR3 is TGTGCCACCAGCAGTTCAACAGGGGCGAGGGAGACCCAGTACTTC. The chain employs TRBV15 and TRBJ2-5, with 7 bases that match TRBD1. Germline lookup yields CDR1 LNHNV and CDR2 YYDKDF (reference sequence). This CDR3 comprises 15 residues. V gave up 3 bases and J gave up 5 bases; unmatched junction bases: 9.

The CDR3 here is CASSLGGTGPFGQPQHF. CDR3 sequence (DNA): TGTGCCAGCAGCTTAGGCGGGACAGGGCCCTTCGGTCAGCCCCAGCATTTT. V and J are TRBV7-9 and TRBJ1-5, with 9 bases matching TRBD1. The germline gives CDR1 SEHNR, CDR2 FQNEAQ (reference sequence). Losses at the gene ends were 1 base for V and 6 bases for J; bases not matched to a gene: 10. The CDR3 covers 17 residues.

The rearrangement uses TRBV2 and TRBJ1-4; 7 bases are shared with TRBD1. This CDR3 is built from 16 residues. J gave up 5 bases and V 6 bases, and 12 bases lay outside the gene matches. Looked up from germline, CDR1 is SNHLY and CDR2 is FYNNEI. The CDR3 sequence: CASRSTQGTVNEKLFF. As DNA, the CDR3 is TGTGCCAGCAGATCGACCCAGGGGACAGTCAATGAAAAACTGTTTTTT.

In nucleotides, the CDR3 is TGTGCCAGCAGCTTGGGACAGGGATCAAGAGAGCAGTTCTTC. This encodes CASSLGQGSREQFF. The V and J genes are TRBV5-6 and TRBJ2-1, with 7 positions matching TRBD1. The germline CDR1 and CDR2 sequences are SGHDT and YYEEEE. This CDR3 is built from 14 residues. V was pared by 0 bases and J by 10 bases, with 7 bases of the junction left unmatched.

The chain is built from TRBV6-6 and TRBJ2-2; D may be TRBD2 (5 bases). Germline CDR1 MNHNY, CDR2 SVGAGI (reference sequence). Trimming cost V 11 bases and J 3 bases, with 10 bases left between them. The CDR3 runs to 12 residues. CDR3 loop: CACNGDTGELFF. CDR3 DNA sequence: TGTGCCTGCAACGGGGACACCGGGGAGCTGTTTTTT.

The V call is TRBV6-5, the J call TRBJ2-1; no clear D gene. V gave up 0 bases and J gave up 5 bases, with 14 bases separating them. Germline-derived CDR1 and CDR2 are MNHEY and SVGAGI. This CDR3 contains 16 residues. The CDR3, as DNA: TGTGCCAGCAGTTACTCGGTCTTTGGCGGTAACAATGAGCAGTTCTTC. Translating it yields CASSYSVFGGNNEQFF.

This clone has just a few counts. V is TRBV2 and J is TRBJ2-1; the D gene is possibly TRBD2 (6 bases). V lost 6 bases and J 5 bases, leaving 8 bases between the germline ends. Germline V gene sequence: CDR1 SNHLY, CDR2 FYNNEI. This CDR3 contains 12 residues. Here the CDR3 reads CASRRDDNEQFF. CDR3 in DNA: TGTGCCAGCAGGCGGGACGACAATGAGCAGTTCTTC.

V is TRBV13 and J is TRBJ2-1; 14 bases agree with TRBD2. Germline loops: CDR1 PRHDT, CDR2 FYEKMQ (reference sequence). The CDR3 consists of 16 residues. Trimming took 5 bases from V and 9 from J; bases not matched to a gene: 9. DNA for the CDR3: TGTGCCAGCAGCCCGGGGACTAGCGGGAGAATAGGTGAGCAGTTCTTC. This codes for CASSPGTSGRIGEQFF. Complete variable domain (other parts from reference TRBV13 and TRBJ2-1): AAGVIQSPRHLIKEKRETATLKCYPIPRHDTVYWYQQGPGQDPQFLISFYEKMQSDKGSIPDRFSAQQFSDYHSELNMSSLELGDSALYFCASSPGTSGRIGEQFFGPGTRLTVL.

V gene TRBV10-3 combines with J gene TRBJ2-5, with TRBD2 as a possible D gene (6 bases). V gave up 4 bases and J gave up 7 bases, with 7 bases separating them. Germline V gives CDR1 ENHRY, CDR2 SYGVKD. The CDR3 covers 11 residues. The CDR3 spells CAISVGGTQYF. The CDR3 DNA sequence: TGTGCCATCAGTGTGGGGGGGACCCAGTACTTC.

The J gene is TRBJ2-2, the V gene TRBV30; 7 positions agree with TRBD2. There are 17 residues in the CDR3. Per the germline V gene, CDR1 is GTSNPN and CDR2 is SVGIG (reference sequence). Unmatched junction bases numbered 19, after V lost 8 bases and J lost 4 bases. CDR3 amino acids: CAGFHRRTRFVTGELFF. The DNA for the CDR3 is TGTGCCGGATTCCATCGAAGGACTAGATTTGTCACCGGGGAGCTGTTTTTT. Filled out from reference TRBV30 and TRBJ2-2, the complete variable domain reads SQTIHQWPATLVQPVGSPLSLECTVEGTSNPNLYWYRQAAGRGLQLLFYSVGIGQISSEVPQNLSASRPQDRQFILSSKKLLLSDSGFYLCAGFHRRTRFVTGELFFGEGSRLTVL.

This rearrangement joins TRBV30 to TRBJ1-6; 9 nucleotides agree with TRBD1. The CDR3 loop spans 14 amino acids. CDR1 is GTSNPN and CDR2 is SVGIG in the germline V gene (reference sequence). J was trimmed by 7 bases and V by 1 base; bases with no gene match: 2. CDR3 region: CAWSGDRVNSPLHF. The CDR3 DNA follows: TGTGCCTGGAGTGGGGACAGGGTAAATTCACCCCTCCACTTT.

V gene TRBV5-6 combines with J gene TRBJ2-3; 8 nucleotides align to TRBD2. Germline V lookup: CDR1 SGHDT, CDR2 YYEEEE. The CDR3 consists of 14 residues. V was pared by 4 bases and J by 6 bases, with 7 bases of the junction left unmatched. DNA for the CDR3: TGTGCCAGCAGCGCCCATAGGACTAGCGATACGCAGTATTTT. Translation gives CASSAHRTSDTQYF.

This chain connects TRBV2 to TRBJ1-5, with a possible D match to TRBD1 (6 bases). The CDR3 has 14 amino acids. The V gene lost 4 bases and the J gene lost 2 bases, with 9 bases spanning the gap. Germline V gives CDR1 SNHLY, CDR2 FYNNEI. CDR3 loop: CASSGNRGNQPQHF. The DNA of the CDR3 is TGTGCCAGCAGTGGGAACAGGGGCAATCAGCCCCAGCATTTT.

The chain joins TRBV30 to TRBJ1-5; D unclear. The CDR3 is 14 residues long. Germline loops: CDR1 GTSNPN, CDR2 SVGIG (reference sequence). V dropped 3 bases and J dropped 0 bases, with 9 bases sitting between them. CDR3 in DNA: TGTGCCTGGAGGGAAACAGCTAGCAATCAGCCCCAGCATTTT. Protein: CAWRETASNQPQHF.

In this sample, this clone turned up once. V and J are TRBV27 and TRBJ1-1; a possible D gene is TRBD1 (6 bases). CDR3 length: 15 amino acids. Germline V lookup: CDR1 MNHEY, CDR2 SMNVEV (reference sequence). Trimming removed 1 base from V and 0 bases from J, with 9 bases in between. The CDR3 bases are TGTGCCAGCAGTTTATACAGGGAAATGAACACTGAAGCTTTCTTT. Translating gives CASSLYREMNTEAFF.

The J gene is TRBJ2-7, the V gene TRBV19; D is undetermined. The CDR3 consists of 15 residues. V gave up 6 bases and J gave up 6 bases, with 21 bases separating them. Germline V gene data show CDR1 as LNHDA and CDR2 as SQIVND (reference sequence). The DNA for the CDR3 is TGTGCCAGTAGCTTTGAGGCATTCAACGGCGGCGAGCAGTACTTC. Protein product: CASSFEAFNGGEQYF.

This clone was recorded a few times. V usage is TRBV2 and J usage is TRBJ2-6, with a possible D match to TRBD1 (6 bases). V was trimmed by 10 bases and J by 0 bases, leaving 16 bases between them. The CDR3 length is 16 residues. CDR1 and CDR2 (germline): SNHLY, FYNNEI. The CDR3: CANQPATGSGANVLTF. The CDR3 DNA reads TGTGCCAACCAACCAGCGACAGGCTCTGGGGCCAACGTCCTGACTTTC. Together with reference TRBV2 and TRBJ2-6, the CDR3 gives the full variable domain: EPEVTQTPSHQVTQMGQEVILRCVPISNHLYFYWYRQILGQKVEFLVSFYNNEISEKSEIFDDQFSVERPDGSNFTLKIRSTKLEDSAMYFCANQPATGSGANVLTFGAGSRLTVL.

This clone was observed a handful of times. The V gene is TRBV21-1, the J gene TRBJ2-7; the table's D call, TRBD2, has no DNA check behind it. TRBV21-1 is tagged as a pseudogene. This CDR3 comprises 11 residues. As DNA, the CDR3 is TGTGCCAGCAGCCCCCGCGACGAGCAGTACTTC. Its translation: CASSPRDEQYF.

The chain has TRBV10-1 and TRBJ2-7, with 10 bases matching TRBD1. Germline CDR1 WNHNN, CDR2 SYGVQD (reference sequence). Losses at the gene ends were 8 bases for V and 6 bases for J; bases not matched to a gene: 7. The CDR3 sequence is 13 residues long. The CDR3 DNA is TGCGCCAGCCTGGGGACAGGGGTCGCCGAGCAGTACTTC. Protein sequence: CASLGTGVAEQYF.

The rearrangement uses TRBV4-2 and TRBJ2-1; TRBD2 is a possible D gene (7 bases). Germline lookup yields CDR1 LGHNA and CDR2 YNFKEQ. The CDR3 is made up of 17 amino acids. Trimming cost V 3 bases and J 3 bases, with 18 bases left between them. The CDR3 here is CASSQGTSGTDYNEQFF. For the CDR3, the DNA is TGTGCCAGCAGCCAGGGGACAAGCGGGACCGACTACAATGAGCAGTTCTTC.

V and J are TRBV7-8 and TRBJ1-2; 8 bases are shared with TRBD1. V was clipped by 1 base and J by 7 bases; unmatched bases: 5. The length of the CDR3 is 14 residues. CDR1 and CDR2 (germline): SGHVS, FQNEAQ. The CDR3 protein is CASSLGQGNSGYTF. As DNA, the CDR3 is TGTGCCAGCAGCTTAGGACAGGGGAACAGTGGCTACACCTTC.